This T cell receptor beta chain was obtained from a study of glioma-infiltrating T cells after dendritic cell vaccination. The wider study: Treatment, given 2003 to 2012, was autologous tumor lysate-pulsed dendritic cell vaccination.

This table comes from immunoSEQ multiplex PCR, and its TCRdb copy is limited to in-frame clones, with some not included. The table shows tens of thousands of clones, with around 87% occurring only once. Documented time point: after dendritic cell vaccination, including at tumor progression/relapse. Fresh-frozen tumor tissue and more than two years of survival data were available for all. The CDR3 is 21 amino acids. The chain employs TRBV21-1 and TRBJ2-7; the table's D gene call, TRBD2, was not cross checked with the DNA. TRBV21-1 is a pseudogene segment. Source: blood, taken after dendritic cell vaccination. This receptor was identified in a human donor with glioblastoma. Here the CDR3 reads CASSKTPSTTMDYRSSYEQYF. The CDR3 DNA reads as TGTGCCAGCAGCAAAACGCCCTCTACTACGATGGATTACCGAAGCTCCTACGAGCAGTACTTC.